These 4 T cell receptor beta chains were all obtained from the same sample, sequenced in a study of early T cells in non-severe SARS-CoV-2 infection. Each CDR3 protein is one row after TCRdb ran MiXCR on the 5' RACE reads. The sample holds about 46,000 distinct CDR3 sequences, about 5.2% seen once. The sequencing used whole blood, collected at baseline. The receptors were gathered from an adult who was a healthcare worker with PCR-confirmed SARS-CoV-2 infection or an uninfected control (not recorded which).

This clonotype showed up many times. The chain employs TRBV12-3 or TRBV12-4 and TRBJ1-2; D is unresolved. CDR3 length: 15 residues. The germline V and J ends were trimmed by 3 bases and 3 bases, with 14 bases remaining between them. CDR3 in amino acids: CASSFVHRNDYGYTF. CDR3 sequence (DNA): TGTGCCAGCAGTTTTGTGCACCGTAACGACTATGGCTACACCTTC.

This clonotype was counted between two and nine times. This rearrangement joins TRBV29-1 to TRBJ2-3; maybe TRBD2 (6 bases). The CDR3 covers 15 residues. Trimming removed 5 bases at V and 0 bases at J, with 15 bases between. The germline gives CDR1 SQVTM, CDR2 ANQGSEA. The CDR3 bases are TGCAGCGTTTCGAAGAGCGGGCCTAGCACAGATACGCAGTATTTT. It translates to CSVSKSGPSTDTQYF.

This clonotype was detected only a few times. This chain links TRBV6-6 with TRBJ1-3, with D possibly TRBD1 on 6 matching bases. Trimming removed 7 bases at V and 5 bases at J, with 18 bases between. Germline lookup yields CDR1 MNHNY and CDR2 SVGAGI (reference sequence). The CDR3 totals 15 residues. CDR3 DNA sequence: TGTGCCAGCACCACCCGACAGGTTTTCCGAAACACCATATATTTT. This sequence encodes CASTTRQVFRNTIYF.

This clonotype has just a few counts. This clone may be a read error of a much larger clone one base away. The chain is built from TRBV6-5 and TRBJ2-7; TRBD2 aligns across 8 bases. Germline V gene data show CDR1 as MNHEY and CDR2 as SVGAGI. The CDR3 length is 14 residues. CDR3 DNA: TGTGGCAGCAGTTACTCGAGCGGGGGCTACGAGCAGTACTTC. Its translation is CGSSYSSGGYEQYF.